The rows below give T cell receptor beta chains drawn from one sample of a study of graft-versus-host responses after intestinal transplantation. No antigen has been identified for these receptors. Only in-frame clones appear in the TCRdb table, and some are missing; sequencing was by immunoSEQ multiplex PCR. This table holds 99,000 or so clones, about 90% found once. Source: unstimulated CD4+ T cells sorted from spleen or lymph node cells, taken before intestinal transplant. All receptors come from a human donor who received an intestinal transplant. The CDR3 runs from the conserved cysteine through the conserved F or W. The D gene is left open where the match is weak. A row's size may be missing; if present it is once, few, many or a size class.

d_call | j_call | v_call | clone_size | cdr3_aa | cdr3_nt
NA | TRBJ2-1 | TRBV5-1 | NA | CASSLVRDIINEQFF | TGCGCCAGCAGCTTGGTTCGGGACATAATCAATGAGCAGTTCTTC
NA | TRBJ1-3 | TRBV6-5 | few | CASSFDRGNTIYF | TGTGCCAGCAGCTTTGATAGGGGAAACACCATATATTTT
TRBD2 | TRBJ2-3 | TRBV5-4 | once | CASSPGTSGTDTQYF | TGTGCCAGCAGCCCCGGGACTAGCGGGACAGATACGCAGTATTTT
TRBD1 | TRBJ1-5 | TRBV6-1 | NA | CASTQAGGGQPQHF | TGTGCCAGCACCCAAGCAGGGGGCGGGCAGCCCCAGCATTTT
TRBD1 | TRBJ1-1 | TRBV7-3 | NA | CASSLEGQMNTEAFF | TGTGCCAGCAGCTTGGAGGGACAGATGAACACTGAAGCTTTCTTT
NA | TRBJ2-7 | TRBV20-1 | NA | CSARMGYEQYF | TGCAGTGCTAGGATGGGCTACGAGCAGTACTTC
NA | TRBJ1-3 | TRBV5-1 | NA | CASSSNRAIYF | TGCGCCAGCAGCAGCAACCGGGCCATATATTTT
TRBD2 | TRBJ2-3 | TRBV6-1 | NA | CASTERGGPDTQYF | TGTGCCAGCACGGAGCGGGGGGGCCCAGATACGCAGTATTTT
TRBD1 | TRBJ2-1 | TRBV6-5 | NA | CASRRPGQDYNEQFF | TGTGCCAGCAGACGACCGGGACAGGACTACAATGAGCAGTTCTTC
TRBD2 | TRBJ2-1 | TRBV4-2 | few | CASSQDPGTRAGNEQFF | TGTGCCAGCAGCCAAGATCCCGGGACTAGGGCGGGGAATGAGCAGTTCTTC
TRBD2 | TRBJ2-1 | TRBV7-9 | NA | CASSFRTSGFNEQFF | TGTGCCAGCAGCTTTAGGACTAGCGGGTTCAATGAGCAGTTCTTC
TRBD1 | TRBJ2-7 | TRBV5-6 | NA | CASGQQGTTYEQYF | TGTGCCAGCGGACAACAGGGGACAACCTACGAGCAGTACTTC
NA | TRBJ1-6 | TRBV5-1 | NA | CASSLASRGSDSPLHF | TGCGCCAGCAGCTTGGCCAGTCGGGGGTCGGATTCACCCCTCCACTTT
NA | TRBJ2-2 | TRBV7-2 | NA | CASSSWWELFF | TGTGCCAGCAGCTCCTGGTGGGAGCTGTTTTTT
NA | TRBJ1-4 | TRBV4-1 | few | CASSPQQTNEKLFF | TGCGCCAGCAGCCCCCAACAGACTAATGAAAAACTGTTTTTT
NA | TRBJ2-5 | TRBV9 | NA | CASSVAGDPAETQYF | TGTGCCAGCAGCGTAGCGGGAGACCCGGCCGAGACCCAGTACTTC
NA | TRBJ1-1 | TRBV18 | NA | CASSLSGEVNTEAFF | TGTGCCAGCTCACTATCCGGGGAAGTGAACACTGAAGCTTTCTTT
NA | TRBJ1-3 | TRBV7-9 | few | CASEHGQVRGNTIYF | TGTGCCAGCGAGCACGGGCAGGTCCGTGGAAACACCATATATTTT
TRBD1 | TRBJ2-6 | TRBV7-2 | once | CASSLVGGTGISGANVLTF | TGTGCCAGCAGCTTAGTAGGTGGGACAGGGATCTCTGGGGCCAACGTCCTGACTTTC
TRBD2 | TRBJ2-5 | TRBV9 | NA | CASSVGNSGGFFQETQYF | TGTGCCAGCAGCGTAGGAAATAGCGGGGGGTTCTTCCAAGAGACCCAGTACTTC
NA | TRBJ2-1 | TRBV5-1 | NA | CASSLYGDSHNEQFF | TGCGCCAGCAGCTTATACGGGGACTCCCACAATGAGCAGTTCTTC
NA | TRBJ2-7 | TRBV6-5 | NA | CASSYSGGGEQYF | TGTGCCAGCAGTTACTCTGGTGGGGGGGAGCAGTACTTC
NA | TRBJ2-3 | TRBV6-1 | NA | CASGDPNRDISTDTQYF | TGTGCCAGCGGTGACCCAAACCGGGACATAAGCACAGATACGCAGTATTTT
NA | TRBJ1-6 | TRBV6-1 | once | CASSARGPSYNSPLHF | TGTGCCAGCAGTGCCCGGGGGCCCTCCTATAATTCACCCCTCCACTTT
NA | TRBJ2-7 | TRBV28 | NA | CASSSPRTYEQYF | TGTGCCAGCAGCTCCCCGCGGACCTACGAGCAGTACTTC
TRBD1 | TRBJ2-7 | TRBV6-1 | NA | CASNRQGRTYEQYF | TGTGCCAGCAACCGACAGGGAAGGACCTACGAGCAGTACTTC
NA | TRBJ2-5 | TRBV4-1 | NA | CASSQGASKQETQYF | TGCGCCAGCAGCCAAGGGGCATCAAAGCAAGAGACCCAGTACTTC
NA | TRBJ2-3 | TRBV5-6 | NA | CASSSFSSTDTQYF | TGTGCCAGCAGCTCGTTTAGTAGCACAGATACGCAGTATTTT
TRBD1 | TRBJ1-1 | TRBV28 | NA | CASRDRVNTEAFF | TGTGCCAGCAGGGACAGGGTAAACACTGAAGCTTTCTTT
TRBD1 | TRBJ2-7 | TRBV9 | NA | CASSVGTGDVYEQYF | TGTGCCAGCAGCGTAGGGACAGGGGATGTCTACGAGCAGTACTTC
NA | TRBJ1-4 | TRBV19 | NA | CASSPGPTRGEKLFF | TGTGCCAGTAGCCCTGGTCCCACGAGGGGGGAAAAACTGTTTTTT
TRBD2 | TRBJ2-7 | TRBV2 | NA | CASSVSSGSQYEQYF | TGTGCCAGCAGCGTCTCTAGCGGGAGTCAGTACGAGCAGTACTTC
NA | TRBJ2-2 | TRBV2 | NA | CASEEQVAPGELFF | TGTGCCAGCGAGGAACAGGTGGCCCCCGGGGAGCTGTTTTTT
NA | TRBJ2-5 | TRBV10-3 | NA | CAISDTRGETQYF | TGTGCCATCAGTGATACCCGGGGGGAGACCCAGTACTTC
TRBD1 | TRBJ1-1 | TRBV5-1 | NA | CASSAEGAHTEAFF | TGCGCCAGCAGCGCTGAGGGGGCGCACACTGAAGCTTTCTTT
NA | TRBJ1-3 | TRBV11-1 | NA | CASSLTDDSGNTIYF | TGTGCCAGCAGCTTAACCGATGACTCTGGAAACACCATATATTTT
NA | TRBJ1-2 | TRBV5-4 | NA | CASSLGSRLEGYTF | TGTGCCAGCAGCTTGGGGTCCAGGCTGGAAGGCTACACCTTC
NA | TRBJ1-6 | TRBV19 | NA | CASSIGGGDSPLHF | TGTGCCAGTAGTATCGGGGGGGGCGACTCACCCCTCCACTTT
NA | TRBJ2-7 | TRBV6-5 | NA | CASSVRISYEQYF | TGTGCCAGCAGTGTCAGGATTTCCTACGAGCAGTACTTC
NA | TRBJ2-5 | TRBV11-2 | NA | CASSTDGSLQETQYF | TGTGCCAGCAGTACCGACGGGAGCCTCCAAGAGACCCAGTACTTC
TRBD1 | TRBJ1-2 | TRBV4-1 | few | CASSPGQGALDGYTF | TGTGCCAGCAGCCCGGGACAGGGGGCCCTCGATGGCTACACCTTC
NA | TRBJ2-5 | TRBV7-3 | once | CASSLELGGTQYF | TGTGCCAGCAGCTTAGAGCTGGGCGGGACCCAGTACTTC
TRBD2 | TRBJ2-7 | TRBV7-2 | NA | CASSFVSGRVGSYEQYF | TGTGCCAGCAGCTTCGTTAGCGGGAGGGTGGGCTCCTACGAGCAGTACTTC
NA | TRBJ2-7 | TRBV4-2 | NA | CASSQDDRRRAYEQYF | TGTGCCAGCAGCCAAGACGACAGGCGGAGGGCCTACGAGCAGTACTTC
NA | TRBJ2-1 | TRBV7-3 | NA | CASSLRTSTGQFF | TGTGCCAGCAGCTTGAGAACTAGTACTGGGCAGTTCTTC
TRBD2 | TRBJ2-3 | TRBV7-9 | NA | CASSPKGLADTDTQYF | TGTGCCAGCAGCCCCAAGGGACTAGCGGACACAGATACGCAGTATTTT
TRBD1 | TRBJ2-7 | TRBV19 | many | CASSARDRGYEQYF | TGTGCCAGTAGTGCAAGGGACAGGGGGTACGAGCAGTACTTC
TRBD1 | TRBJ1-2 | TRBV27 | once | CASSIRQGARGYTF | TGTGCCAGCAGTATACGACAGGGGGCGCGAGGCTACACCTTC
NA | TRBJ1-6 | TRBV10-3 | once | CAISEAGGNSPLHF | TGTGCCATCAGTGAGGCCGGGGGTAATTCACCCCTCCACTTT
NA | TRBJ1-5 | TRBV2 | few | CASSEGGVEQPQHF | TGTGCCAGCAGTGAAGGGGGCGTAGAACAGCCCCAGCATTTT
TRBD2 | TRBJ2-7 | TRBV6-5 | NA | CASSSAGVSDYEQYF | TGTGCCAGCAGTTCGGCGGGAGTATCGGACTACGAGCAGTACTTC
NA | TRBJ1-2 | TRBV5-1 | NA | CASSLVRAGNGYTF | TGCGCCAGCAGCTTGGTCAGGGCGGGGAATGGCTACACCTTC